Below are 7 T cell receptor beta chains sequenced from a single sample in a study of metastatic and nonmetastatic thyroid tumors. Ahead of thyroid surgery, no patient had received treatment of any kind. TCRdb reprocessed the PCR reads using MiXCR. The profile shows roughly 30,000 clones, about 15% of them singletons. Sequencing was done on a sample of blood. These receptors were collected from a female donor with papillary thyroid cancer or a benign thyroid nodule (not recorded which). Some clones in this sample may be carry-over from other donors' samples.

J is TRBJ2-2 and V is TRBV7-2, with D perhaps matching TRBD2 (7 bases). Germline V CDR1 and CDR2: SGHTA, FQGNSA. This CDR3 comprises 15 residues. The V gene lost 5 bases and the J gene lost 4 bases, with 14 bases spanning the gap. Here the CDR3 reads CASSPVGGGTGELFF. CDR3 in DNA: TGTGCCAGCAGCCCCGTGGGAGGGGGCACCGGGGAGCTGTTTTTT.

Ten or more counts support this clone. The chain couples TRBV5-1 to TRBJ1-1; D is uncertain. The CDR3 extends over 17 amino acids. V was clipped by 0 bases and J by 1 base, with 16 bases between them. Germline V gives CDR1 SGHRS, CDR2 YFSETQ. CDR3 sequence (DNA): TGCGCCAGCAGCTTGGGGCAGCTCGACCTATCGAACACTGAAGCTTTCTTT. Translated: CASSLGQLDLSNTEAFF.

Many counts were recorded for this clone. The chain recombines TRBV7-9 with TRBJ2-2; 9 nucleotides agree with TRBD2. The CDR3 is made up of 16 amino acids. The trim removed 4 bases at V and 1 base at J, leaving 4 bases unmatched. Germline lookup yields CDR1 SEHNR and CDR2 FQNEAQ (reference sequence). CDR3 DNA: TGTGCCAGCAGCTCCAGAGCGGGAGGGAACACCGGGGAGCTGTTTTTT. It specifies CASSSRAGGNTGELFF.

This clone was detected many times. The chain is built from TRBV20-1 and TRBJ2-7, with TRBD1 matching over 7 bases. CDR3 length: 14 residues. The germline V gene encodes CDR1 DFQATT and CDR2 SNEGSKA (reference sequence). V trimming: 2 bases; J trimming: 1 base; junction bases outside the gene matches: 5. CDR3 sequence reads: CSARRSGGSYEQYF. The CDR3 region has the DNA TGCAGTGCTAGAAGGTCAGGGGGATCCTACGAGCAGTACTTC.

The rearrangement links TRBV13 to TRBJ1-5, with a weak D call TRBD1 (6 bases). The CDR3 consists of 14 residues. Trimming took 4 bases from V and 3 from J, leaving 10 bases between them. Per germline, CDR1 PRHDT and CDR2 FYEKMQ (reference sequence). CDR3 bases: TGTGCCAGCAGCTCCCGACAGGACAATCAGCCCCAGCATTTT. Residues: CASSSRQDNQPQHF.

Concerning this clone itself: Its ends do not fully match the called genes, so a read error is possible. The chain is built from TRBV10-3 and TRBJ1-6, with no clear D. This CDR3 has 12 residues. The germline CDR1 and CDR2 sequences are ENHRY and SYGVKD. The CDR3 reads CAGTSGDSTLHF. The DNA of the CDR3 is TGTGCCGGTACCTCGGGCGATTCAACCCTCCACTTT.

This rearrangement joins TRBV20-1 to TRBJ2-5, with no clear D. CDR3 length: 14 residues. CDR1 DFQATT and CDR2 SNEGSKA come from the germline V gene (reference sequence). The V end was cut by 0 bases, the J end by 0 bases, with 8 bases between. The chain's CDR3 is CSAREDWYQETQYF. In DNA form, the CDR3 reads TGCAGTGCTAGAGAGGATTGGTACCAAGAGACCCAGTACTTC.